This is a list of T cell receptor beta chains from one sample in a study of patients and donors after allogeneic stem cell transplantation. Using its own MiXCR run on the RT-PCR reads, TCRdb lists one record per CDR3 protein. This sample has about 4,200 distinct CDR3 sequences, with about a sixth found just once. The sample consisted of blood, either unsorted or a sorted T cell fraction (not recorded which). The receptor source for this set is a human donor who was either an allogeneic HSCT recipient or a stem cell or donor lymphocyte infusion donor (not recorded which). It is not recorded whose cells these are; they may come from a transplant donor. CDR3s include the opening cysteine and the closing phenylalanine or tryptophan. The order of the fields is J gene, V gene, D gene, clone size, CDR3 DNA, CDR3 protein. D genes are given only for firm matches. The size of a clone is reported for some rows only, either as once, few or many, or as a class for expanded clones.

j_gene: TRBJ1-6; v_gene: TRBV19; d_gene: .; abundance: many; CDR3nt: TGTGCCAGTAGTATAACCGTAAATAATTCACCCCTCCACTTT; CDR3aa: CASSITVNNSPLHF
j_gene: TRBJ2-7; v_gene: TRBV24-1; d_gene: .; abundance: few; CDR3nt: TGTGCCACCAGTCGGGACTTCCCGCGCGAGCAGTACTTC; CDR3aa: CATSRDFPREQYF
j_gene: TRBJ2-2; v_gene: TRBV6-5; d_gene: .; abundance: few; CDR3nt: TGTGCCAGCAGCCAGCAGAGCACCGGGGAGCTGTTTTTT; CDR3aa: CASSQQSTGELFF
j_gene: TRBJ1-1; v_gene: TRBV6-1; d_gene: .; abundance: .; CDR3nt: TGTGCCAGCAGTGCATACAGGGATCACGCTGAAGCTTTCTTT; CDR3aa: CASSAYRDHAEAFF
j_gene: TRBJ2-5; v_gene: TRBV5-1; d_gene: .; abundance: few; CDR3nt: TGCGCCAGCAGTACCGCGGGGCGAGAGACCCAGTACTTC; CDR3aa: CASSTAGRETQYF
j_gene: TRBJ1-2; v_gene: TRBV2; d_gene: .; abundance: few; CDR3nt: TGTGCCAGCAAAGCATCATACTATGGCTACACCTTC; CDR3aa: CASKASYYGYTF
j_gene: TRBJ2-2; v_gene: TRBV5-1; d_gene: .; abundance: few; CDR3nt: TGCGCCAGCAGCTTGACAGCAACCGGGGAGCTGTTTTTT; CDR3aa: CASSLTATGELFF
j_gene: TRBJ2-3; v_gene: TRBV6-1; d_gene: .; abundance: .; CDR3nt: TGTGCCAGCAGTGATATACAGGGCGCAGATACGCAGTATTTT; CDR3aa: CASSDIQGADTQYF
j_gene: TRBJ1-5; v_gene: TRBV6-6; d_gene: TRBD1; abundance: many; CDR3nt: TGTGCCAGCAGCATACCGACAGGGGGTTTTCAGCCCCAGCATTTT; CDR3aa: CASSIPTGGFQPQHF
j_gene: TRBJ2-1; v_gene: TRBV7-2; d_gene: .; abundance: .; CDR3nt: TGTGCCAGCAGCTCGCTCGTATCAGCGGGCAATGAGCAGTTCTTC; CDR3aa: CASSSLVSAGNEQFF
j_gene: TRBJ2-7; v_gene: TRBV20-1; d_gene: .; abundance: medium-sized; CDR3nt: TGCAGTGCTAGAGGATGGGGTCCCCTCCAGTACGAGCAGTACTTC; CDR3aa: CSARGWGPLQYEQYF
j_gene: TRBJ1-4; v_gene: TRBV4-1; d_gene: TRBD1; abundance: medium-sized; CDR3nt: TGCGCCAGCAGTAAACAGGGGCTTGATGAAAAACTGTTTTTT; CDR3aa: CASSKQGLDEKLFF
j_gene: TRBJ2-7; v_gene: TRBV2; d_gene: .; abundance: few; CDR3nt: TGTGCCAGCAGTGCACACCCCCAGGCCTACGAGCAGTACTTC; CDR3aa: CASSAHPQAYEQYF
j_gene: TRBJ1-5; v_gene: TRBV5-5; d_gene: .; abundance: .; CDR3nt: TGTGCCAGCAGCTTGGGGGTGGCGAGTCAGCCCCAGCATTTT; CDR3aa: CASSLGVASQPQHF
j_gene: TRBJ2-7; v_gene: TRBV27; d_gene: .; abundance: .; CDR3nt: TGTGCCAGCAGTTTAGGACCCCGGGCTTACGAGCAGTACTTC; CDR3aa: CASSLGPRAYEQYF
j_gene: TRBJ2-1; v_gene: TRBV7-9; d_gene: .; abundance: .; CDR3nt: TGTGCCAGCAGCTTAGCGTGGGGGAAATCCTACAATGAGCAGTTCTTC; CDR3aa: CASSLAWGKSYNEQFF
j_gene: TRBJ1-3; v_gene: TRBV2; d_gene: .; abundance: many; CDR3nt: TGTGCCAGCGGTAACAGTGCTGGAAACACCATATATTTT; CDR3aa: CASGNSAGNTIYF
j_gene: TRBJ1-4; v_gene: TRBV19; d_gene: .; abundance: many; CDR3nt: TGTGCCAGTAGTACCCCTGTGGCGACGGACGGTGAAAAACTGTTTTTT; CDR3aa: CASSTPVATDGEKLFF
j_gene: TRBJ2-3; v_gene: TRBV18; d_gene: .; abundance: .; CDR3nt: TGTGCCAGCTCACCACTGGTGGCTACGCAGTATTTT; CDR3aa: CASSPLVATQYF
j_gene: TRBJ1-5; v_gene: TRBV20-1; d_gene: TRBD1; abundance: many; CDR3nt: TGCAGTGCTAGACAGGGGGGCAATCAGCCCCAGCATTTT; CDR3aa: CSARQGGNQPQHF
j_gene: TRBJ2-3; v_gene: TRBV20-1; d_gene: .; abundance: few; CDR3nt: TGCAGTGCCCCCCGGCAGGGACACACAGATACGCAGTATTTT; CDR3aa: CSAPRQGHTDTQYF
j_gene: TRBJ2-5; v_gene: TRBV18; d_gene: .; abundance: few; CDR3nt: TGTGCCAGCTCACCACCTAGATTGCAAGAGACCCAGTACTTC; CDR3aa: CASSPPRLQETQYF
j_gene: TRBJ1-1; v_gene: TRBV6-1; d_gene: .; abundance: few; CDR3nt: TGTGCCAGCACCCCAAGTTGGGGGAGCACTGAAGCTTTCTTT; CDR3aa: CASTPSWGSTEAFF
j_gene: TRBJ1-5; v_gene: TRBV29-1; d_gene: .; abundance: many; CDR3nt: TGCAGCGTTGAAGTTTACTCAGGGCAGCCCCAGCATTTT; CDR3aa: CSVEVYSGQPQHF
j_gene: TRBJ1-3; v_gene: TRBV3-1; d_gene: .; abundance: .; CDR3nt: TGTGCCAGCAGCCAAGGAGGGAGACTCTCTGGAAACACCATATATTTT; CDR3aa: CASSQGGRLSGNTIYF
j_gene: TRBJ2-1; v_gene: TRBV18; d_gene: TRBD1; abundance: many; CDR3nt: TGTGCCAGCTCACCTAACGGACAGGGGGCTAACAATGAGCAGTTCTTC; CDR3aa: CASSPNGQGANNEQFF
j_gene: TRBJ1-6; v_gene: TRBV6-5; d_gene: TRBD1; abundance: .; CDR3nt: TGTGCCAGCAGACGCGACAGGGTGTATAATTCACCCCTCCACTTT; CDR3aa: CASRRDRVYNSPLHF
j_gene: TRBJ2-2; v_gene: TRBV20-1; d_gene: .; abundance: many; CDR3nt: TGCAGTGCTAGATCGGGGAACCTGAACACCGGGGAGCTGTTTTTT; CDR3aa: CSARSGNLNTGELFF
j_gene: TRBJ2-4; v_gene: TRBV7-9; d_gene: .; abundance: .; CDR3nt: TGTGCCAGCAGCTTAAAAAGCACCTTCAAAAACATTCAGTACTTC; CDR3aa: CASSLKSTFKNIQYF
j_gene: TRBJ1-5; v_gene: TRBV14; d_gene: .; abundance: .; CDR3nt: TGTGCCAGCATGCCCCCTCATTTT; CDR3aa: CASMPPHF
j_gene: TRBJ2-1; v_gene: TRBV20-1; d_gene: TRBD2; abundance: few; CDR3nt: TGCAGTGCTAGCGGGAGGGCCTACAATGAGCAGTTCTTC; CDR3aa: CSASGRAYNEQFF
j_gene: TRBJ1-2; v_gene: TRBV18; d_gene: TRBD1; abundance: many; CDR3nt: TGTGCCAGCTCACCCCAAGGACAGGGCGGTGGCTACACCTTC; CDR3aa: CASSPQGQGGGYTF
j_gene: TRBJ2-2; v_gene: TRBV18; d_gene: .; abundance: .; CDR3nt: TGTGCCAGCTCACCTTCATGGAACACCGGGGAGCTGTTTTTT; CDR3aa: CASSPSWNTGELFF
j_gene: TRBJ1-3; v_gene: TRBV24-1; d_gene: .; abundance: few; CDR3nt: TGTGCCAGCAGGTTACGCTCTGGAAACACCATATATTTT; CDR3aa: CASRLRSGNTIYF
j_gene: TRBJ1-6; v_gene: TRBV12-3/TRBV12-4; d_gene: TRBD1; abundance: many; CDR3nt: TGTGCCAGCACCCGACAGGGTCAAAATTCACCCCTCCACTTT; CDR3aa: CASTRQGQNSPLHF
j_gene: TRBJ1-2; v_gene: TRBV18; d_gene: .; abundance: .; CDR3nt: TGTGCCAGCTCACCACCCTCCGGGGCGCGGGGCTACACCTTC; CDR3aa: CASSPPSGARGYTF
j_gene: TRBJ2-7; v_gene: TRBV6-5; d_gene: .; abundance: many; CDR3nt: TGTGCCAGCAGTAAGACATCTATCTACGAGCAGTACTTC; CDR3aa: CASSKTSIYEQYF
j_gene: TRBJ1-6; v_gene: TRBV7-2; d_gene: .; abundance: .; CDR3nt: TGTGCCAGCAGCTTAGCCGGGTCACCCCTCCACTTT; CDR3aa: CASSLAGSPLHF
j_gene: TRBJ2-2; v_gene: TRBV5-1; d_gene: .; abundance: .; CDR3nt: TGCGCCAGCAGCGAGGGGCCGAACACCGGGGAGCTGTTTTTT; CDR3aa: CASSEGPNTGELFF
j_gene: TRBJ1-4; v_gene: TRBV6-1; d_gene: .; abundance: few; CDR3nt: TGTGCCAGCAGTGCCCGGGAGGCAGGCGATGAAAAACTGTTTTTT; CDR3aa: CASSAREAGDEKLFF
j_gene: TRBJ1-4; v_gene: TRBV6-5; d_gene: .; abundance: many; CDR3nt: TGTGCCAGCTCCAAAAGGGCAACTAATGAAAAACTGTTTTTT; CDR3aa: CASSKRATNEKLFF
j_gene: TRBJ2-5; v_gene: TRBV3-1; d_gene: TRBD2; abundance: many; CDR3nt: TGTGCCAGCAGCCGCAGGACTAGCGGTTCGGGGGAGACCCAGTACTTC; CDR3aa: CASSRRTSGSGETQYF
j_gene: TRBJ1-1; v_gene: TRBV9; d_gene: TRBD1; abundance: few; CDR3nt: TGTGCCAGCAGCTCATTAGGACAGGGGAACACTGAAGCTTTCTTT; CDR3aa: CASSSLGQGNTEAFF
j_gene: TRBJ2-1; v_gene: TRBV12-3/TRBV12-4; d_gene: TRBD2; abundance: .; CDR3nt: TGTGCCAGCAGTCTAAGGACTAGCGGTAGCTCCTACAATGAGCAGTTCTTC; CDR3aa: CASSLRTSGSSYNEQFF
j_gene: TRBJ1-6; v_gene: TRBV12-3/TRBV12-4; d_gene: .; abundance: many; CDR3nt: TGTGCCAGCGGCCGGGTCTTTAATTCACCCCTCCACTTT; CDR3aa: CASGRVFNSPLHF
j_gene: TRBJ1-1; v_gene: TRBV11-2; d_gene: TRBD1; abundance: .; CDR3nt: TGTGCCAGCAGCTTAGTTAGGACAGGGAGTACTGAAGCTTTCTTT; CDR3aa: CASSLVRTGSTEAFF
j_gene: TRBJ2-7; v_gene: TRBV6-1; d_gene: TRBD1; abundance: .; CDR3nt: TGTGCCAGCAGACGGGACAGAAGGATCTACGAGCAGTACTTC; CDR3aa: CASRRDRRIYEQYF
j_gene: TRBJ1-5; v_gene: TRBV2; d_gene: .; abundance: .; CDR3nt: TGTGCCAGCAGTAGTAGGGCGGGGATATATAGCAATCAGCCCCAGCATTTT; CDR3aa: CASSSRAGIYSNQPQHF
j_gene: TRBJ1-3; v_gene: TRBV6-5; d_gene: .; abundance: many; CDR3nt: TGTGCCAGCAGTTACAGGGCCGACTTTTTTTCTGGAAACACCATATATTTT; CDR3aa: CASSYRADFFSGNTIYF
j_gene: TRBJ1-6; v_gene: TRBV27; d_gene: .; abundance: many; CDR3nt: TGTGCCAGCAGTTTACTATTCGGAAATTATAATTCACCCCTCCACTTT; CDR3aa: CASSLLFGNYNSPLHF
j_gene: TRBJ1-6; v_gene: TRBV2; d_gene: .; abundance: .; CDR3nt: TGTGCCAGCAGTGCAATTCGGGCCCTCCACTTT; CDR3aa: CASSAIRALHF
j_gene: TRBJ1-5; v_gene: TRBV28; d_gene: .; abundance: few; CDR3nt: TGTGCCAGCAGTTTATGGATATTCGGGAAAAATCAGCCCCAGCATTTT; CDR3aa: CASSLWIFGKNQPQHF
j_gene: TRBJ2-7; v_gene: TRBV7-6; d_gene: TRBD2; abundance: few; CDR3nt: TGTGCCAGCAGTTTAGCGGTGTCTAGCGGGGTCTTTCGTCTAGGACCCTACGAGCAGTACTTC; CDR3aa: CASSLAVSSGVFRLGPYEQYF
j_gene: TRBJ2-1; v_gene: TRBV6-5; d_gene: .; abundance: .; CDR3nt: TGTGCCAGCAGTCCTGGTCCGCGGGAGCAGTTCTTC; CDR3aa: CASSPGPREQFF
j_gene: TRBJ2-7; v_gene: TRBV5-1; d_gene: .; abundance: many; CDR3nt: TGCGCCAGCAGCTTGTACCGGCTCTCCTACGAGCAGTACTTC; CDR3aa: CASSLYRLSYEQYF
j_gene: TRBJ2-5; v_gene: TRBV5-1; d_gene: .; abundance: many; CDR3nt: TGCGCCAGCAGCCATGGGACCCCAGAGACCCAGTACTTC; CDR3aa: CASSHGTPETQYF
j_gene: TRBJ2-6; v_gene: TRBV2; d_gene: .; abundance: .; CDR3nt: TGTGCCAGCAGTGTGTGGGGCTCTGGGGCCAACGTCCTGACTTTC; CDR3aa: CASSVWGSGANVLTF
j_gene: TRBJ1-2; v_gene: TRBV3-1; d_gene: TRBD1; abundance: few; CDR3nt: TGTGCCAGCAGCCAACCCCGGACAGGGGCCTATGGCTACACCTTC; CDR3aa: CASSQPRTGAYGYTF
j_gene: TRBJ2-3; v_gene: TRBV7-9; d_gene: TRBD1; abundance: few; CDR3nt: TGTGCCAGCAGCACGTGGACAGGCAGCACAGATACGCAGTATTTT; CDR3aa: CASSTWTGSTDTQYF
j_gene: TRBJ2-5; v_gene: TRBV11-1; d_gene: .; abundance: .; CDR3nt: TGTGCCAGCAGCTTTTTCGTAAAAGAGACCCAGTACTTC; CDR3aa: CASSFFVKETQYF